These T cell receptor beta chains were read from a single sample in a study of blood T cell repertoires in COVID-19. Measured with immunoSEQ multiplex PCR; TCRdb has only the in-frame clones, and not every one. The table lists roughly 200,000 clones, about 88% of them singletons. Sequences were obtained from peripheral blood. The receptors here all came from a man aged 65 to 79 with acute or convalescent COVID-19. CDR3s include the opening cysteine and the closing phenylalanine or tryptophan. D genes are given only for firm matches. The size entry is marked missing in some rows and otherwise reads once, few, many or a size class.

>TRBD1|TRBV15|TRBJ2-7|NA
CATSRDRASSYEQYF
TGTGCCACCAGCAGGGACAGGGCGAGCTCCTACGAGCAGTACTTC
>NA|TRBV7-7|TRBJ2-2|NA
CASSLGSGLDTGELFF
TGTGCCAGCAGCTTAGGGAGCGGGCTAGACACCGGGGAGCTGTTTTTT
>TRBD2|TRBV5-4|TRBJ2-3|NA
CASSLDRAGDSGRVNTQYF
TGTGCCAGCAGCCTCGACAGGGCTGGGGATAGCGGGAGGGTAAATACGCAGTATTTT
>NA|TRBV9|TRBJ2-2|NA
CASSAGLNTGELFF
TGTGCCAGCAGCGCGGGACTTAACACCGGGGAGCTGTTTTTT
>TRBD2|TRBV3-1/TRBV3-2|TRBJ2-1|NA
CASSPKLAGAHNEQFF
TGTGCCAGCAGCCCAAAGTTGGCGGGAGCCCACAATGAGCAGTTCTTC
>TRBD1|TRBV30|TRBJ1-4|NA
CAWRGQGREKLFF
TGTGCCTGGAGGGGACAGGGGCGGGAAAAACTGTTTTTT
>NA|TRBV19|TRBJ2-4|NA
CASSPGLYPGDIQYF
TGTGCCAGTAGTCCTGGACTCTATCCGGGAGACATTCAGTACTTC
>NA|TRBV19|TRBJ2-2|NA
CASSSLRRTNTGELFF
TGTGCCAGTAGTTCCCTGCGGCGGACGAACACCGGGGAGCTGTTTTTT
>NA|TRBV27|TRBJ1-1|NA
CASSAPGVRTEAFF
TGTGCCAGCAGCGCCCCAGGGGTCCGCACTGAAGCTTTCTTT
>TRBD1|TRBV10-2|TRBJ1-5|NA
CASSHSDRGNQPQHF
TGCGCCAGCAGCCACTCGGACAGGGGCAATCAGCCCCAGCATTTT
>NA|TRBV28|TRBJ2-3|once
CASSSKGLVARDTQYF
TGTGCCAGCAGTTCAAAGGGACTCGTTGCTAGAGATACGCAGTATTTT
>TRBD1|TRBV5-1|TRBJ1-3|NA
CASSKGTDRVGNTIYF
TGCGCCAGCAGCAAAGGAACTGACAGGGTTGGAAACACCATATATTTT
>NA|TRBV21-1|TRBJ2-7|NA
CASSKERRLAGGRLEQYF
TGTGCCAGCAGCAAAGAGAGGAGACTAGCGGGAGGGCGCCTCGAGCAGTACTTC
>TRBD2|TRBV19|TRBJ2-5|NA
CASRGLAGGPETQYF
TGTGCCAGCAGAGGACTAGCGGGAGGGCCAGAGACCCAGTACTTC
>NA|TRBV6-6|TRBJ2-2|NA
CASSYSKGFSGELFF
TGTGCCAGCAGTTACTCGAAGGGGTTCTCCGGGGAGCTGTTTTTT
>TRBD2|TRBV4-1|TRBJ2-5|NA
CASSQVAGIKTQYF
TGCGCCAGCAGCCAGGTAGCGGGAATAAAGACCCAGTACTTC
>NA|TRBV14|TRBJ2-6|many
CASSQDGTGANVLTF
TGTGCCAGCAGCCAAGATGGCACTGGGGCCAACGTCCTGACTTTC
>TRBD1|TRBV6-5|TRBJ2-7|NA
CASRRDSYDEQYF
TGTGCCAGCAGACGGGACAGTTACGACGAGCAGTACTTC
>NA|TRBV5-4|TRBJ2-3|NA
CASSSNRDLEYF
TGTGCCAGCAGCTCAAATCGGGACTTGGAATATTTT
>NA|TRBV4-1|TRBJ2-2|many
CASRRGGRGTGELFF
TGCGCCAGCAGGCGAGGAGGGCGGGGCACCGGGGAGCTGTTTTTT
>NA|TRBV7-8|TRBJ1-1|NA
CASSSRGNVMNTEAFF
TGTGCCAGCAGCTCCAGGGGAAATGTGATGAACACTGAAGCTTTCTTT
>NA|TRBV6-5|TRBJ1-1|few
CASGTYTEAFF
TGTGCCAGCGGGACTTACACTGAAGCTTTCTTT
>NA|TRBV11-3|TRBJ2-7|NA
CASSLSKGSGLVDEQYF
TGTGCCAGCAGCTTATCTAAAGGTAGCGGACTTGTCGACGAGCAGTACTTC
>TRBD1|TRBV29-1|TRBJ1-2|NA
CSVEGSLLAGGYGYTF
TGCAGCGTTGAGGGGTCCTTATTGGCAGGGGGCTATGGCTACACCTTC
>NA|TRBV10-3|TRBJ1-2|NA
CAISESKVGQHYGYTF
TGTGCCATCAGTGAGTCGAAGGTCGGACAGCACTATGGCTACACCTTC
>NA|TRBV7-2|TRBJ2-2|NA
CASSPPPDFYTGELFF
TGTGCCAGCAGCCCCCCCCCGGACTTTTACACCGGGGAGCTGTTTTTT
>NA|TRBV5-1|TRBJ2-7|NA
CASSLALSGLGEQYF
TGCGCCAGCAGCTTGGCCCTGAGCGGTTTGGGCGAGCAGTACTTC
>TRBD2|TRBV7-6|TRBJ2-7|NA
CASSSETSGNYEQYF
TGTGCCAGCAGCTCCGAGACTAGCGGGAACTACGAGCAGTACTTC
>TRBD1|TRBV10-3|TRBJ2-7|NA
CAISASPGQAGEQYF
TGTGCCATCAGTGCGTCACCGGGACAGGCCGGGGAGCAGTACTTC
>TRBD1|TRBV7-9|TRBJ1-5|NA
CASSLVGQGPYQPQHF
TGTGCCAGCAGCTTAGTGGGACAGGGTCCCTATCAGCCCCAGCATTTT
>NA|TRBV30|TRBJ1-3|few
CAWSSYLNFSGNTIYF
TGTGCCTGGAGTTCCTACCTTAACTTCTCTGGAAACACCATATATTTT